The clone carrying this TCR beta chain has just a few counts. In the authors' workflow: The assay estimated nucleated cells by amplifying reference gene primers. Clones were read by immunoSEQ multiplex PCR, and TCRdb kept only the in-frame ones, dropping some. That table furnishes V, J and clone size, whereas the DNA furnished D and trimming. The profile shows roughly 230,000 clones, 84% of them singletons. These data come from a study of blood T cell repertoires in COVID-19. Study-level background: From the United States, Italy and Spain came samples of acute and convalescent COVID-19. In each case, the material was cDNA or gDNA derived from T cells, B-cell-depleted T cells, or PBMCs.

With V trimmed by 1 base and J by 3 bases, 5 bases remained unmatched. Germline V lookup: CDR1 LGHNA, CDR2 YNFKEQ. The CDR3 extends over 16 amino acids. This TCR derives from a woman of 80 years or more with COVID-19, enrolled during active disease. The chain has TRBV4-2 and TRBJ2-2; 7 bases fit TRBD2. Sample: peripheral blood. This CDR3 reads CASSQVRGSYTGELFF. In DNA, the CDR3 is TGTGCCAGCAGCCAAGTGCGGGGGAGTTACACCGGGGAGCTGTTTTTT.